A few counts support the clone carrying this TCR beta chain. This entry is derived from a study of T cells in Graves' hyperthyroidism and ophthalmopathy. RNA transcripts provided the source from which TCR beta CDR3 regions were amplified. The HTBI set primed first-round TCR CDR3 RT-PCR. One entry per CDR3 protein, called by TCRdb with MiXCR from the multiplex PCR reads. This table has about 480,000 distinct CDR3 sequences, approximately 22% appearing once. This CDR3 contains 14 residues. Germline V gives CDR1 LGHNT, CDR2 FRNRAP. Trimming left V 7 bases short and J 4 bases short, with 14 bases between. Sequenced material: blood. The clonotype comes from a woman between 65 and 79 years old with Graves' ophthalmopathy. The chain joins TRBV12-5 to TRBJ2-1, with TRBD1 as a possible D gene (6 bases). CDR3: CASVWDTAYNEQFF. CDR3 nucleotide sequence: TGTGCTAGTGTATGGGACACCGCGTACAATGAGCAGTTCTTC. Full variable domain (remainder filled in from reference TRBV12-5 and TRBJ2-1): DARVTQTPRHKVTEMGQEVTMRCQPILGHNTVFWYRQTMMQGLELLAYFRNRAPLDDSGMPKDRFSAEMPDATLATLKIQPSEPRDSAVYFCASVWDTAYNEQFFGPGTRLTVL.